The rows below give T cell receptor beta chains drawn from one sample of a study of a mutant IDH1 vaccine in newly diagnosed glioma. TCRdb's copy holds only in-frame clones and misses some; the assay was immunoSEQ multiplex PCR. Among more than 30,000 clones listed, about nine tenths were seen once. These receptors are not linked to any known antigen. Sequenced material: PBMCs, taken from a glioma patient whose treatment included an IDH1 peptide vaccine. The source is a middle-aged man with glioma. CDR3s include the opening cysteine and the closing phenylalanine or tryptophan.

CASSLLSSGETQYF,TRBV28,TRBJ2-5,14
CSVEDRKGARGNGYTF,TRBV29-1,TRBJ1-2,16
CASSSTGISTDTQYF,TRBV7-2,TRBJ2-3,15
CASKPTSGGPGDTQYF,TRBV5-1,TRBJ2-3,16
CSVEEPKEVTEAFF,TRBV29-1,TRBJ1-1,14
CASSQNTGELFF,TRBV6-6,TRBJ2-2,12
CASRLAGGFRSGELGQYF,TRBV28,TRBJ2-7,18
CASTGGGNSPLHF,TRBV2,TRBJ1-6,13
CASSEAGRPNYGYTF,TRBV6-1,TRBJ1-2,15
CAGSLTASRETQYF,TRBV11-1,TRBJ2-5,14
CASSHIQGGYNEQYF,TRBV4-1,TRBJ2-7,15
CASSLGQVSSYNEQFF,TRBV5-6,TRBJ2-1,16
CASSSGQSTDTQYF,TRBV11-3,TRBJ2-3,14
CASSLSTGKAFF,TRBV28,TRBJ1-1,12
CASARGLISSTDTQYF,TRBV7-8,TRBJ2-3,16
CASRRQGTEKLFF,TRBV6-1,TRBJ1-4,13
CATSRDRGTTGNTEAFF,TRBV15,TRBJ1-1,17
CASSDTSTDTQYF,TRBV19,TRBJ2-3,13
CASSPGGSYYGYTF,TRBV19,TRBJ1-2,14
CASSPAGVGEKLFF,TRBV18,TRBJ1-4,14